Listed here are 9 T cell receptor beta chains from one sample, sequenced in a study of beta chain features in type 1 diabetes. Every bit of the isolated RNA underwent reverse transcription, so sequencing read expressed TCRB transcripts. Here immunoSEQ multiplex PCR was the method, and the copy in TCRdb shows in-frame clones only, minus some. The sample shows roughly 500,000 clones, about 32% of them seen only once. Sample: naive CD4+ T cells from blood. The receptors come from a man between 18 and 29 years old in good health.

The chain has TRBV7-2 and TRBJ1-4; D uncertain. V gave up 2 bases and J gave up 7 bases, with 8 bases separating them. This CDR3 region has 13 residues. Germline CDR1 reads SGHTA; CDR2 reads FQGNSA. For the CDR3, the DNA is TGTGCCAGCAGCTTAAGAGGATTTGAAAAACTGTTTTTT. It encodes CASSLRGFEKLFF.

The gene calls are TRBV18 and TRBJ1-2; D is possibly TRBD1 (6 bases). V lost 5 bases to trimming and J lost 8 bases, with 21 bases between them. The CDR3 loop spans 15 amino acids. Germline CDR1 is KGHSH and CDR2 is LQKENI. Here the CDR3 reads CASSSVFRQDGGYTF. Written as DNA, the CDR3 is TGTGCCAGCTCATCGGTGTTTCGACAGGATGGAGGCTACACCTTC.

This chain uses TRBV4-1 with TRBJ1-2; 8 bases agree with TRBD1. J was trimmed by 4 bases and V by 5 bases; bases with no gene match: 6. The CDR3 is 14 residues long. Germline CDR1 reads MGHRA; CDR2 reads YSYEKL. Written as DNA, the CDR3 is TGCGCCAGCAGCGACGGGACAGGTTCCTATGGCTACACCTTC. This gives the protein CASSDGTGSYGYTF.

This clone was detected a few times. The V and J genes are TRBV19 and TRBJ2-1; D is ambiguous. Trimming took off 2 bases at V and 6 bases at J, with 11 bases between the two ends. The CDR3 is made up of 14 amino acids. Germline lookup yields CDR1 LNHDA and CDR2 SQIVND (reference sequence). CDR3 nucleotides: TGTGCCAGTAGTATATGGGAAGGTTCCAATGAGCAGTTCTTC. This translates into CASSIWEGSNEQFF.

The CDR3 DNA sequence: TGTGCCAGCAGTGAATATTGGAACAGGGGTGCAGATACGCAGTATTTT. It specifies CASSEYWNRGADTQYF. This rearrangement joins TRBV25-1 to TRBJ2-3; 7 bases align to TRBD1. Germline V CDR1 and CDR2: MGHDK, SYGVNS. J gave up 4 bases and V 0 bases, and 7 bases lay outside the gene matches. The CDR3 spans 16 residues. Combining the CDR3 with reference TRBV25-1 and TRBJ2-3 gives the whole variable domain EADIYQTPRYLVIGTGKKITLECSQTMGHDKMYWYQQDPGMELHLIHYSYGVNSTEKGDLSSESTVSRIRTEHFPLTLESARPSHTSQYLCASSEYWNRGADTQYFGPGTRLTVL.

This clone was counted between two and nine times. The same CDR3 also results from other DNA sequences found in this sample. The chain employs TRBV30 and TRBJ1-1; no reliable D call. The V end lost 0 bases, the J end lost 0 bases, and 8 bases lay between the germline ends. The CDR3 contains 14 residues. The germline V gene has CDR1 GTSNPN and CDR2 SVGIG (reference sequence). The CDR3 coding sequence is TGTGCCTGGAGTGTACGGCGGATGAACACTGAAGCTTTCTTT. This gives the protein CAWSVRRMNTEAFF.

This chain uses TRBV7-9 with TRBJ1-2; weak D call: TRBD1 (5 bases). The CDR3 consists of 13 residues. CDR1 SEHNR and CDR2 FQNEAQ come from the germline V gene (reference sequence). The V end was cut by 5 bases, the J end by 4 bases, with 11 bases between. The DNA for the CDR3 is TGTGCCAGCAGCCCGCCGGGGGGCTATGGCTACACCTTC. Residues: CASSPPGGYGYTF.

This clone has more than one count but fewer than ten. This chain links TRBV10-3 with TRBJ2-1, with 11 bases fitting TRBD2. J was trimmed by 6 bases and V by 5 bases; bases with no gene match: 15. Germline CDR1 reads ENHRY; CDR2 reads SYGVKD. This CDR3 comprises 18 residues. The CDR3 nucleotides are TGTGCCATCAGTCCCGACGCCGGGACTAGCGGACGACGCAATGAGCAGTTCTTC. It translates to CAISPDAGTSGRRNEQFF.

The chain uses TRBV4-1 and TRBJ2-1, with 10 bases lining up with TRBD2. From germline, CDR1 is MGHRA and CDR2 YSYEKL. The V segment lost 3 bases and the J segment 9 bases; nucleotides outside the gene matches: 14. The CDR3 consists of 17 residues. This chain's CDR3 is CASSHLSPGLAFIEQFF. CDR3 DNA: TGCGCCAGCAGCCACTTATCCCCGGGACTAGCGTTTATTGAGCAGTTCTTC.